What follows are 23 T cell receptor beta chains derived from one specimen sequenced in a study of T cell responses to AZD1222 COVID-19 vaccine. Clones were sequenced by immunoSEQ multiplex PCR, and TCRdb holds only the in-frame ones, with some missing. The sample holds roughly 120,000 clones, about 94% seen once. The starting material was peripheral blood, obtained 28 days after the second AZD1222 dose. These receptors were collected from an adult who received the AZD1222 COVID-19 vaccine.

The gene calls are TRBV7-9 and TRBJ2-1, with D possibly matching TRBD1 (5 bases). The ends were cut back, 5 bases at V and 4 bases at J, with 15 bases in the middle. From germline, CDR1 is SEHNR and CDR2 FQNEAQ (reference sequence). The CDR3 is 15 residues long. The CDR3 nucleotides read TGTGCCAGCAGCCGTATCCAGACAGCTTACAATGAGCAGTTCTTC. Encoded protein: CASSRIQTAYNEQFF.

This chain connects TRBV6-6 to TRBJ2-1, with D tentatively TRBD2 (5 bases). The CDR3 contains 12 residues. The V gene's germline CDR1 is MNHNY and CDR2 SVGAGI (reference sequence). Between the trimmed V and J ends, which lost 4 bases and 6 bases, there was a span of 7 bases. The CDR3 loop is CASSSEVNEQFF. CDR3 DNA sequence: TGTGCCAGCAGTTCGGAGGTCAATGAGCAGTTCTTC.

The CDR3 protein is CASSGGIGQGYNSPLHF. The CDR3 coding sequence is TGTGCCAGCAGCGGCGGGATCGGACAGGGATATAATTCACCCCTCCACTTT. V is TRBV9 and J is TRBJ1-6; TRBD1 matches at 8 bases. The ends lost 3 bases at V and 4 bases at J; junction bases unmatched: 9. Germline V gene lookup returns CDR1 SGDLS and CDR2 YYNGEE. The CDR3 sequence is 17 residues long.

The chain uses TRBV6-1 and TRBJ2-4, with D possibly TRBD2 on 7 matching bases. The length of the CDR3 is 14 residues. In germline, CDR1 is MNHNS, CDR2 SASEGT. V lost 0 bases to trimming and J lost 7 bases, with 10 bases between them. This chain's CDR3 is CASSEAGGPNIQYF. DNA for the CDR3: TGTGCCAGCAGTGAAGCCGGGGGGCCCAACATTCAGTACTTC.

The V and J genes are TRBV2 and TRBJ2-7; D unclear. Germline CDR1 SNHLY, CDR2 FYNNEI. V lost 1 base to trimming and J lost 3 bases, with 7 bases between them. The CDR3 runs 13 residues. CDR3 sequence (DNA): TGTGCCAGCAGTGAAGACAGAGTCTACGAGCAGTACTTC. Protein sequence: CASSEDRVYEQYF.

A remark on this clone: Germline is not matched at one junction end, which may reflect a read error. The V call is TRBV4-1, the J call TRBJ2-5; D is uncertain. Germline loops: CDR1 MGHRA, CDR2 YSYEKL. This CDR3 has 15 residues. This CDR3 is CVSSQVLFQQETQYF. For the CDR3, the DNA is TGCGTCAGCAGCCAAGTCCTATTCCAACAAGAGACCCAGTACTTC.

For the CDR3, the DNA is TGTGCCAGCAGCTTAGAAGAGCAGTTCTTC. Encoded protein: CASSLEEQFF. V is TRBV11-2 and J is TRBJ2-1; no clear D. V was clipped by 0 bases and J by 10 bases, with 1 base between them. Looked up from germline, CDR1 is SGHAT and CDR2 is FQNNGV. The CDR3 is 10 amino acids. Together with reference TRBV11-2 and TRBJ2-1, the CDR3 gives the full variable domain: EAGVAQSPRYKIIEKRQSVAFWCNPISGHATLYWYQQILGQGPKLLIQFQNNGVVDDSQLPKDRFSAERLKGVDSTLKIQPAKLEDSAVYLCASSLEEQFFGPGTRLTVL.

This sequence joins TRBV7-9 and TRBJ1-2, with D tentatively TRBD1 (5 bases). The germline V gene has CDR1 SEHNR and CDR2 FQNEAQ (reference sequence). Between the trimmed V and J ends, which lost 6 bases and 4 bases, there was a span of 12 bases. This CDR3 is built from 13 residues. The CDR3 loop is CASRVRRGYGYTF. The CDR3 bases are TGTGCCAGCAGAGTCAGGAGGGGCTATGGCTACACCTTC.

The chain couples TRBV12-5 to TRBJ1-1; the D is unclear. V gave up 5 bases and J gave up 2 bases, with 21 bases separating them. CDR3 length equals 17 residues. Germline V gene data show CDR1 as LGHNT and CDR2 as FRNRAP. This CDR3 is CASGTVWETQANTEAFF. DNA of the CDR3: TGTGCTAGTGGTACTGTCTGGGAGACCCAGGCCAACACTGAAGCTTTCTTT.

The chain combines TRBV5-4 with TRBJ1-2; unclear D gene. Germline-derived CDR1 and CDR2 are SGHNT and YYREEE (reference sequence). Deletions cut 4 bases from V and 1 base from J, with 11 bases between. The CDR3 contains 14 residues. CDR3 in amino acids: CASSPLTGNYGYTF. The CDR3, as DNA: TGTGCCAGCAGCCCCCTGACCGGTAACTATGGCTACACCTTC.

The V gene is TRBV10-1, the J gene TRBJ1-2; D call uncertain. This CDR3 comprises 16 residues. Germline V gene data show CDR1 as WNHNN and CDR2 as SYGVQD (reference sequence). Trimming removed 4 bases at V and 0 bases at J, with 15 bases between. The CDR3 sequence is CASSAVGYPSNYGYTF. DNA of the CDR3: TGCGCCAGCAGTGCCGTCGGGTACCCATCTAACTATGGCTACACCTTC.

CDR3 sequence: CASSFTGNYGYTF. DNA of the CDR3: TGTGCCAGCAGCTTCACAGGAAACTATGGCTACACCTTC. The chain couples TRBV7-9 to TRBJ1-2; D perhaps matches TRBD1 (5 bases). The V and J ends lost 3 bases and 2 bases respectively, with 7 bases between them. Germline-derived CDR1 and CDR2 are SEHNR and FQNEAQ (reference sequence). The CDR3 runs to 13 residues.

The chain is built from TRBV6-5 and TRBJ2-7; 8 nucleotides agree with TRBD1. The V segment lost 7 bases and the J segment 4 bases; nucleotides outside the gene matches: 9. Germline lookup yields CDR1 MNHEY and CDR2 SVGAGI. The CDR3 covers 14 residues. The CDR3 DNA reads TGTGCCAGCACCCGGACAGGGATCGTATACGAGCAGTACTTC. Translated: CASTRTGIVYEQYF.

The CDR3 bases are TGTGCCAGCAGTTTGGCCCCGGCGAAAGCTTTCTTT. The encoded protein is CASSLAPAKAFF. The chain employs TRBV12-3 or TRBV12-4 and TRBJ1-1; the D is unclear. CDR3 size: 12 residues. V lost 3 bases to trimming and J lost 9 bases, with 11 bases between them.

This rearrangement joins TRBV3-1 (or the pseudogene TRBV3-2) to TRBJ2-7; 7 bases are shared with TRBD1. The length of the CDR3 is 13 residues. CDR1 and CDR2 from the germline V gene are LGHDT and YNNKEL (reference sequence). V dropped 6 bases and J dropped 0; count of bases not matched to a gene: 2. The CDR3 coding sequence is TGTGCCAGCAGTAACAGGGGCTCCTACGAGCAGTACTTC. It codes for CASSNRGSYEQYF.

V gene TRBV6-5 combines with J gene TRBJ1-4, with D possibly matching TRBD1 (5 bases). V lost 4 bases and J lost 5, with 11 bases in between. This CDR3 comprises 14 residues. CDR1 and CDR2 (germline): MNHEY, SVGAGI. The CDR3 coding sequence is TGTGCCAGCAGTTCCTCTACAGGAAATGAAAAACTGTTTTTT. Its protein product is CASSSSTGNEKLFF.

The chain combines TRBV6-5 with TRBJ2-5; D is ambiguous. The germline gives CDR1 MNHEY, CDR2 SVGAGI. This CDR3 has 13 residues. Trimming left V 5 bases short and J 5 bases short, with 12 bases between. The DNA for the CDR3 is TGTGCCAGCAGTATCTGGAGTGCCGAGACCCAGTACTTC. Its translation: CASSIWSAETQYF.

V and J are TRBV19 and TRBJ1-1; D gene ambiguous. With 0 bases removed from V and 1 base from J, the gap between germline ends came to 18 bases. CDR3 length equals 18 residues. Looked up from germline, CDR1 is LNHDA and CDR2 is SQIVND (reference sequence). The chain's CDR3 is CASSIDSASRNWNTEAFF. The CDR3 DNA sequence: TGTGCCAGTAGTATAGATTCGGCTTCCCGGAACTGGAACACTGAAGCTTTCTTT.

The chain combines TRBV9 with TRBJ1-1; D is unclear. The CDR3 consists of 15 residues. CDR1 is SGDLS, CDR2 YYNGEE, per germline. Trimming left V 4 bases short and J 0 bases short, with 13 bases between. The CDR3 coding sequence is TGTGCCAGCAGCTCCGCGGTGGCGCTGAACACTGAAGCTTTCTTT. Its protein product is CASSSAVALNTEAFF.

V is TRBV5-1 and J is TRBJ1-1; no clear D. The CDR3 spans 13 residues. V was shortened by 2 bases and J by 4 bases, with 9 bases between the two germline ends. From germline, CDR1 is SGHRS and CDR2 YFSETQ. The DNA of the CDR3 is TGCGCCAGCAGCTTAAGGGTTACCACTGAAGCTTTCTTT. Translated, it gives CASSLRVTTEAFF.

The V and J genes are TRBV5-3 and TRBJ1-2; the D is unclear. TRBV5-3 is assigned to the ORF class and has an uncertain function. This CDR3 comprises 14 residues. Deletions cut 4 bases from V and 3 bases from J, with 13 bases between. The CDR3 loop reads CARSRRTGYYGYTF. The CDR3 DNA is TGTGCCAGAAGCCGCCGGACTGGATACTATGGCTACACCTTC.

The chain carries TRBV5-1 and TRBJ1-2; TRBD1 aligns across 7 bases. The CDR3 has 15 residues. With V trimmed by 1 base and J by 0 bases, 3 bases remained unmatched. The germline V gene has CDR1 SGHRS and CDR2 YFSETQ. The CDR3 spells CASSLNRGPNYGYTF. The CDR3 DNA reads as TGCGCCAGCAGCTTGAACAGGGGACCTAACTATGGCTACACCTTC.

The chain carries TRBV6-5 and TRBJ2-7; 9 nucleotides line up with TRBD1. Germline lookup yields CDR1 MNHEY and CDR2 SVGAGI. With 4 bases clipped from V and 4 bases from J, the junction kept 8 bases outside the gene matches. This CDR3 has 15 amino acids. In DNA form, the CDR3 reads TGTGCCAGCAGTTTTTCCTCGGGACAGGGTTACGAGCAGTACTTC. Its protein is CASSFSSGQGYEQYF.